These 27 T cell receptor beta chains were all obtained from the same sample, sequenced in a study of T cells in tuberculosis. Indicated time point: new active TB diagnosis, blood taken before or within 7 days of starting treatment. Here immunoSEQ multiplex PCR was the method, and the copy in TCRdb shows in-frame clones only, minus some. Of about 30,000 clones listed, 92% were seen once; the top ten hold 6.8%. This specimen was PBMCs, taken at tuberculosis diagnosis. These receptors originate from an adult with tuberculosis.

The chain employs TRBV5-6 and TRBJ2-6; the D gene is possibly TRBD1 (5 bases). The V end was cut by 4 bases, the J end by 2 bases, with 13 bases between. CDR1 and CDR2 (germline): SGHDT, YYEEEE. CDR3 length: 16 amino acids. The CDR3 DNA follows: TGTGCCAGCAGCCGTGGCAGGGCTACTGGGGCCAACGTCCTGACTTTC. This sequence encodes CASSRGRATGANVLTF.

V is TRBV9 and J is TRBJ2-2, with unresolved D. In germline, CDR1 is SGDLS, CDR2 YYNGEE. V dropped 2 bases and J dropped 3 bases, with 11 bases sitting between them. The CDR3 runs to 15 residues. CDR3 region: CASSVEFRYTGELFF. In nucleotides, the CDR3 is TGTGCCAGCAGCGTTGAGTTCAGGTACACCGGGGAGCTGTTTTTT.

A remark on this clone: At one end, the junction sequence differs from germline, possibly due to a read error. Other nucleotide sequences in the sample specify the same CDR3. The chain uses TRBV25-1 and TRBJ2-2; TRBD1 agrees at 11 bases. Germline loops: CDR1 MGHDK, CDR2 SYGVNS. This CDR3 spans 15 amino acids. DNA of the CDR3: TGTGCCAGCAGTGAGGACAGGGGGCTCGCCGGGGAGTTGTTTTTT. This encodes CASSEDRGLAGELFF.

This chain uses TRBV19 with TRBJ2-7; maybe TRBD1 (5 bases). V lost 1 base and J lost 5, with 15 bases in between. Looked up from germline, CDR1 is LNHDA and CDR2 is SQIVND (reference sequence). This CDR3 contains 15 residues. CDR3 loop: CASSIGNRMRNEQYF. In DNA form, the CDR3 reads TGTGCCAGTAGTATAGGAAACAGGATGAGGAACGAGCAGTACTTC.

The CDR3 loop is CASSTGTGPNQPQHF. CDR3 DNA sequence: TGCGCCAGCAGCACCGGGACAGGTCCCAATCAGCCCCAGCATTTT. The chain couples TRBV5-1 to TRBJ1-5; TRBD1 matches 8 bases. In germline, CDR1 is SGHRS, CDR2 YFSETQ. The CDR3 has 15 amino acids. V was pared by 4 bases and J by 3 bases, with 6 bases of the junction left unmatched.

The chain couples TRBV6-4 to TRBJ2-4, with TRBD2 matching 10 bases. V shed 5 bases, J shed 5 bases, and the junction held 6 bases outside the gene matches. Looked up from germline, CDR1 is MRHNA and CDR2 is SNTAGT. The CDR3 sequence is 15 residues long. The CDR3, as DNA: TGTGCCAGCAGTTACGTAGCGGGGGGACAAAACATTCAGTACTTC. Its protein is CASSYVAGGQNIQYF.

The chain employs TRBV4-3 and TRBJ2-1; 15 bases map to TRBD2. This CDR3 is 16 amino acids long. Germline CDR1 LGHNA, CDR2 YSLEER. V was clipped by 3 bases and J by 7 bases; unmatched bases: 4. The CDR3 DNA sequence: TGCGCCAGCAGCCAGGGACTAGCGGGGGGTTGGAATGAGCAGTTCTTC. It yields the protein CASSQGLAGGWNEQFF.

The rearrangement uses TRBV6-5 and TRBJ2-7; TRBD1 aligns across 7 bases. CDR3 size: 15 residues. After removal of 5 bases from V and 0 bases from J, the junction contained 7 bases not matched to a gene. CDR1 is MNHEY and CDR2 is SVGAGI in the germline V gene. CDR3 sequence: CASSQSGQISYEQYF. In nucleotides, the CDR3 is TGTGCCAGCAGTCAGTCGGGACAGATCTCCTACGAGCAGTACTTC.

V and J are TRBV7-9 and TRBJ2-3; TRBD2 agrees at 7 bases. V was clipped by 3 bases and J by 7 bases; unmatched bases: 13. Looked up from germline, CDR1 is SEHNR and CDR2 is FQNEAQ (reference sequence). The CDR3 is 16 residues long. For the CDR3, the DNA is TGTGCCAGCAGCTTCGAATCGGCTAGCGGCAGGAATACGCAGTATTTT. This translates into CASSFESASGRNTQYF.

This clone is medium-sized in the sample. The CDR3 spells CASSPGTWSTDTQYF. CDR3 DNA sequence: TGTGCCAGCAGCCCCGGGACTTGGAGCACAGATACGCAGTATTTT. This chain connects TRBV5-8 to TRBJ2-3; a weak D match, TRBD2 (6 bases). Looked up from germline, CDR1 is SGHTS and CDR2 is YDEGEE. With 4 bases removed from V and 0 bases from J, the gap between germline ends came to 12 bases. The CDR3 spans 15 residues.

The DNA for the CDR3 is TGTGCCAGCAGCAAAGGGCCGGGAGAAAACATGAACACTGAAGCTTTCTTT. It yields the protein CASSKGPGENMNTEAFF. The chain joins TRBV21-1 to TRBJ1-1. TRBV21-1 is given as a pseudogene. CDR3 length: 17 residues.

The chain carries TRBV20-1 and TRBJ1-1; possible D gene TRBD1, 5 bases. Looked up from germline, CDR1 is DFQATT and CDR2 is SNEGSKA (reference sequence). Trimming cost V 4 bases and J 12 bases, with 15 bases left between them. This CDR3 has 11 residues. The CDR3 bases are TGCAGTGCTACCACAGGTTCTTGGTCTTTCTTT. Its protein product is CSATTGSWSFF.

The CDR3 region has the DNA TGCGCCAGCAGCCCCAGGGGAGAGACCCAGTACTTC. It translates to CASSPRGETQYF. This chain connects TRBV5-1 to TRBJ2-5, with TRBD1 as a possible D gene (6 bases). V was clipped by 4 bases and J by 4 bases, with 8 bases between them. Germline V gives CDR1 SGHRS, CDR2 YFSETQ. The length of the CDR3 is 12 residues.

The chain employs TRBV5-5 and TRBJ1-1; D is uncertain. Germline CDR1 SGHKS, CDR2 YYEKEE (reference sequence). CDR3 length: 14 residues. V dropped 3 bases and J dropped 6 bases, with 15 bases sitting between them. The CDR3: CASSSTAGIAEAFF. Written as DNA, the CDR3 is TGTGCCAGCAGCTCAACGGCGGGAATCGCTGAAGCTTTCTTT. Using reference TRBV5-5 and TRBJ1-1 for the parts outside the CDR3, the full variable domain is DAGVTQSPTHLIKTRGQQVTLRCSPISGHKSVSWYQQVLGQGPQFIFQYYEKEERGRGNFPDRFSARQFPNYSSELNVNALLLGDSALYLCASSSTAGIAEAFFGQGTRLTVV.

The rearrangement joins TRBV9 to TRBJ2-5; a possible D gene is TRBD1 (6 bases). The germline CDR1 and CDR2 sequences are SGDLS and YYNGEE. The length of the CDR3 is 14 residues. Trimming left V 4 bases short and J 1 base short, with 11 bases between. This CDR3 is CASSSRDTQETQYF. In nucleotides, the CDR3 is TGTGCCAGCAGCTCACGGGACACCCAAGAGACCCAGTACTTC.

The genes are TRBV4-1 and TRBJ1-1, with TRBD1 identical over 11 bases. Germline lookup yields CDR1 MGHRA and CDR2 YSYEKL. The CDR3 is made up of 17 amino acids. V was clipped by 5 bases and J by 0 bases; unmatched bases: 8. CDR3 in amino acids: CASSYGTGGLLNTEAFF. The CDR3 DNA sequence: TGCGCCAGCAGCTACGGGACAGGGGGACTCCTGAACACTGAAGCTTTCTTT.

The rearrangement uses TRBV9 and TRBJ2-7; 8 nucleotides line up with TRBD2. Germline assignment: CDR1 SGDLS and CDR2 YYNGEE. The V segment lost 3 bases and the J segment 2 bases; nucleotides outside the gene matches: 4. There are 14 residues in the CDR3. CDR3: CASSGTSGPYEQYF. The CDR3 DNA reads as TGTGCCAGCAGCGGAACTAGCGGACCCTACGAGCAGTACTTC.

Here the CDR3 reads CASRAGGKTGELFF. CDR3 coding DNA: TGCGCCAGCAGGGCAGGGGGAAAAACCGGGGAGCTGTTTTTT. The gene calls are TRBV5-1 and TRBJ2-2, with 7 bases that match TRBD1. The CDR3 consists of 14 residues. The trim removed 5 bases at V and 5 bases at J, leaving 6 bases unmatched. CDR1 is SGHRS, CDR2 YFSETQ, per germline.

This clone was recorded a few times. The chain is built from TRBV5-1 and TRBJ1-1; 12 positions match TRBD1. With 4 bases clipped from V and 0 bases from J, the junction kept 7 bases outside the gene matches. CDR1 is SGHRS, CDR2 YFSETQ, per germline. This CDR3 region has 17 residues. The CDR3 loop reads CASSPRDRGLLNTEAFF. The DNA for the CDR3 is TGCGCCAGCAGCCCGAGGGACAGGGGGCTATTGAACACTGAAGCTTTCTTT.

The V gene is TRBV27, the J gene TRBJ2-2, with a tentative D call TRBD2 (5 bases). Germline CDR1 and CDR2: MNHEY and SMNVEV (reference sequence). The CDR3 is 15 residues long. V was shortened by 5 bases and J by 6 bases, with 16 bases between the two germline ends. The CDR3 region has the DNA TGTGCCAGCAGTCCCTATGAGGGCCTCTCCGGGGAGCTGTTTTTT. Protein sequence: CASSPYEGLSGELFF.

V usage is TRBV27 and J usage is TRBJ2-3, with D maybe TRBD2 (5 bases). The V gene lost 5 bases and the J gene lost 0 bases, with 9 bases spanning the gap. CDR3 size: 14 residues. Germline loops: CDR1 MNHEY, CDR2 SMNVEV (reference sequence). CDR3 in DNA: TGTGCCAGCAGTAAACTAGTTAGCACAGATACGCAGTATTTT. The encoded protein is CASSKLVSTDTQYF.

The chain joins TRBV6-5 to TRBJ1-5, with TRBD1 matching over 7 bases. Germline V lookup: CDR1 MNHEY, CDR2 SVGAGI. V was pared by 4 bases and J by 7 bases, with 7 bases of the junction left unmatched. The CDR3 loop spans 14 amino acids. The CDR3 is CASSSLGGGQPQHF. The CDR3 DNA reads as TGTGCCAGCAGTTCCTTAGGGGGCGGGCAGCCCCAGCATTTT.

The chain employs TRBV19 and TRBJ2-7; possibly TRBD1 for D (6 bases). Germline CDR1 and CDR2: LNHDA and SQIVND (reference sequence). The CDR3 extends over 17 amino acids. Between the trimmed V and J ends, which lost 2 bases and 0 bases, there was a span of 17 bases. Written as DNA, the CDR3 is TGTGCCAGTAGTATAAAAGACAGGCCCTTTGACTCCTACGAGCAGTACTTC. Amino acid sequence: CASSIKDRPFDSYEQYF.

This clone was picked up one time. The V gene is TRBV14, the J gene TRBJ2-7, with a possible D match to TRBD1 (7 bases). The CDR3 runs 15 residues. Germline assignment: CDR1 SGHDN and CDR2 FVKESK. V was trimmed by 4 bases and J by 5 bases, leaving 18 bases between them. The CDR3 DNA sequence: TGTGCCAGCAGCCCGCGGGACAGCTCAGGGGACGAGCAGTACTTC. It encodes CASSPRDSSGDEQYF.

The V and J genes are TRBV19 and TRBJ2-7; maybe TRBD2 (6 bases). The CDR3 is 16 residues long. The V gene lost 5 bases and the J gene lost 4 bases, with 21 bases spanning the gap. In germline, CDR1 is LNHDA, CDR2 SQIVND (reference sequence). The CDR3 DNA reads as TGTGCCAGTAGTCCTCCGGGACTCAACTCTTGGTACGAGCAGTACTTC. Translation: CASSPPGLNSWYEQYF.

The chain combines TRBV9 with TRBJ2-3; D is possibly TRBD1 (5 bases). V lost 4 bases, J lost 4 bases, and 16 bases lay in between. The CDR3 spans 15 residues. The germline V gene encodes CDR1 SGDLS and CDR2 YYNGEE. CDR3 amino acids: CASSPQVGPADTQYF. The CDR3 coding sequence is TGTGCCAGCAGCCCTCAAGTGGGGCCTGCAGATACGCAGTATTTT.

The V and J genes are TRBV5-1 and TRBJ1-6; weak D call: TRBD1 (5 bases). V was pared by 4 bases and J by 7 bases, with 12 bases between. The CDR3 sequence is 14 residues long. Per the germline V gene, CDR1 is SGHRS and CDR2 is YFSETQ. CDR3 residues: CASSQGLFNSPLHF. CDR3 sequence (DNA): TGCGCCAGCAGCCAGGGACTGTTCAATTCACCCCTCCACTTT.